The 22 T cell receptor beta chains below all came from one sample that was sequenced in a study of blood T cells in healthy people across ages. Using a J-beta primer mix together with a sample-barcoded 5' primer, a second PCR was run for about 7 to 12 cycles. TCRdb re-analysed the 5' RACE reads in MiXCR, keeping a single row per CDR3 protein. The sample yields hundreds of thousands of distinct CDR3 sequences, 45% to 70% seen once. Sequencing was carried out using blood. The source of these receptors is a man in his forties in good health.

The chain couples TRBV24-1 to TRBJ2-5; D ambiguous. Trimming removed 0 bases from V and 8 bases from J, with 12 bases in between. Germline-derived CDR1 and CDR2 are KGHDR and SFDVKD. CDR3 length: 14 residues. DNA for the CDR3: TGTGCCACCAGTGATTTGGCTAGTTCAGAAACCCAGTACTTC. Translation gives CATSDLASSETQYF.

This chain connects TRBV29-1 to TRBJ1-5; D ambiguous. Germline V gene lookup returns CDR1 SQVTM and CDR2 ANQGSEA. The V end lost 6 bases, the J end lost 6 bases, and 12 bases lay between the germline ends. The CDR3 consists of 12 residues. The CDR3 reads CSVVASGQPQHF. CDR3 nucleotides: TGCAGCGTGGTTGCTTCGGGTCAGCCCCAGCATTTT.

V usage is TRBV2 and J usage is TRBJ2-3, with 7 bases fitting TRBD2. This CDR3 spans 15 amino acids. V gave up 7 bases and J gave up 1 base; unmatched junction bases: 8. Germline-derived CDR1 and CDR2 are SNHLY and FYNNEI. The CDR3 region is CASIDPRGGTDTQYF. The CDR3 DNA reads as TGTGCCAGCATCGACCCCCGGGGGGGCACAGATACGCAGTATTTT.

V is TRBV20-1 and J is TRBJ2-1, with 7 bases lining up with TRBD2. Germline trimming cut 1 base from V and 6 bases from J; bases unmatched to any gene: 9. The CDR3 covers 15 residues. Germline loops: CDR1 DFQATT, CDR2 SNEGSKA (reference sequence). As DNA, the CDR3 is TGCAGTGCTAGAGGCCAGCGGGGCGCGGCCAATGAGCAGTTCTTC. Translation: CSARGQRGAANEQFF.

This chain uses TRBV4-1 with TRBJ2-5; D perhaps matches TRBD1 (7 bases). The CDR3 has 15 residues. V lost 0 bases and J 0 bases, leaving 8 bases between the germline ends. Germline-derived CDR1 and CDR2 are MGHRA and YSYEKL. The CDR3 DNA reads as TGCGCCAGCAGCCAAGACAGGGGGGACCAAGAGACCCAGTACTTC. Translated, it gives CASSQDRGDQETQYF.

The gene calls are TRBV12-3 or TRBV12-4 and TRBJ2-6, with TRBD2 as a possible D gene (5 bases). The CDR3 is 17 amino acids. Trimming stripped 4 bases from V and 2 bases from J, with 15 bases between. The CDR3 reads CASSSQPSGAGANVLTF. The CDR3 region has the DNA TGTGCCAGCAGTTCACAGCCGTCCGGGGCTGGGGCCAACGTCCTGACTTTC.

V gene TRBV28 combines with J gene TRBJ2-5; 7 bases match TRBD1. Germline lookup yields CDR1 MDHEN and CDR2 SYDVKM. The J segment lost 2 bases and the V segment lost 7 bases, leaving 10 bases of the junction unmatched. The CDR3 is 15 residues long. The chain's CDR3 is CASTEGAGGQETQYF. CDR3 DNA sequence: TGTGCCAGCACCGAGGGGGCGGGCGGGCAAGAGACCCAGTACTTC.

To note about this clonotype: A junction end diverges from the germline sequence, so it may reflect a read error. The V and J genes are TRBV6-1 and TRBJ2-7; TRBD2 aligns across 12 bases. The CDR3 loop spans 15 amino acids. From germline, CDR1 is MNHNS and CDR2 SASEGT. CDR3 in DNA: TGCGCCAGCAGTGCCCTAGCGGGAGGGTCCTACGAGCAGTACTTC. Translated, it gives CASSALAGGSYEQYF.

This clonotype was detected ten times or more. This chain joins TRBV14 and TRBJ2-6, with D perhaps matching TRBD1 (5 bases). The germline V and J ends were trimmed by 2 bases and 5 bases, with 10 bases remaining between them. This CDR3 comprises 15 residues. Germline-derived CDR1 and CDR2 are SGHDN and FVKESK. For the CDR3, the DNA is TGTGCCAGCAGCCAACAGGGATTCAGGGCCAACGTCCTGACTTTC. Its protein product is CASSQQGFRANVLTF.

The count of this clonotype is one. This rearrangement joins TRBV9 to TRBJ2-1; tentatively, D is TRBD2 (6 bases). V was trimmed by 0 bases and J by 12 bases, leaving 13 bases between them. Germline lookup yields CDR1 SGDLS and CDR2 YYNGEE. This CDR3 spans 13 amino acids. The DNA of the CDR3 is TGTGCCAGCAGCGTAGCTGAGGGAGGTGTGCAGTTCTTC. Protein sequence: CASSVAEGGVQFF.

This clonotype was seen a few times. The chain uses TRBV10-3 and TRBJ2-5; 9 bases line up with TRBD1. The ends lost 2 bases at V and 5 bases at J; junction bases unmatched: 9. CDR3 length equals 16 residues. Germline V gene sequence: CDR1 ENHRY, CDR2 SYGVKD. The CDR3 DNA reads as TGTGCCATCAGTGAGGCACCCGGGACAGGGCTTGAGACCCAGTACTTC. This translates into CAISEAPGTGLETQYF.

V is TRBV12-3 or TRBV12-4 and J is TRBJ2-7; weak D call: TRBD2 (5 bases). V lost 3 bases and J 0 bases, leaving 12 bases between the germline ends. CDR3 length: 15 residues. CDR3 nucleotides: TGTGCCAGCAGTTTTTTAGCGACCAGCTCCTACGAGCAGTACTTC. Amino acid sequence: CASSFLATSSYEQYF.

This clonotype was picked up a small number of times. The V call is TRBV9, the J call TRBJ2-5; D unclear. V shed 4 bases and J shed 2 bases, with 12 bases lying between them. The CDR3 covers 14 residues. Germline lookup yields CDR1 SGDLS and CDR2 YYNGEE. The CDR3 sequence: CASSPKTVQETQYF. The DNA of the CDR3 is TGTGCCAGCAGCCCCAAGACGGTACAAGAGACCCAGTACTTC.

CDR3 nucleotides: TGTGCCAGCAGTTACCTCGGGACAGGGGAACCCACTGAAGCTTTCTTT. Amino acid sequence: CASSYLGTGEPTEAFF. This chain links TRBV6-5 with TRBJ1-1; 10 bases line up with TRBD1. CDR1 is MNHEY and CDR2 is SVGAGI in the germline V gene. This CDR3 comprises 16 residues. The J segment lost 4 bases and the V segment lost 2 bases, leaving 7 bases of the junction unmatched.

The chain is built from TRBV7-9 and TRBJ2-3, with TRBD1 as a possible D gene (6 bases). The length of the CDR3 is 16 residues. Trimming pared 5 bases from V and 0 bases from J, leaving 15 bases between. In germline, CDR1 is SEHNR, CDR2 FQNEAQ (reference sequence). As DNA, the CDR3 is TGTGCCAGCAGCCCTGAAGACAGGTCTAGCACAGATACGCAGTATTTT. As protein: CASSPEDRSSTDTQYF.

The J gene is TRBJ2-5, the V gene TRBV7-2, with 13 bases fitting TRBD2. The ends lost 3 bases at V and 5 bases at J; junction bases unmatched: 3. The CDR3 runs 15 residues. The germline V gene encodes CDR1 SGHTA and CDR2 FQGNSA. Here the CDR3 DNA reads TGTGCCAGCAGCTTGGGACTAGCGGGATTGGAGACCCAGTACTTC. Translating it yields CASSLGLAGLETQYF.

This clonotype has only a few counts. V gene TRBV12-3 or TRBV12-4 combines with J gene TRBJ2-5; D unresolved. The CDR3 has 13 residues. V lost 6 bases and J lost 5, with 13 bases in between. The CDR3 spells CASSPLVVETQYF. Written as DNA, the CDR3 is TGTGCCAGCAGCCCGTTGGTAGTGGAGACCCAGTACTTC.

The chain links TRBV6-5 to TRBJ1-2, with 7 bases that match TRBD1. This CDR3 is 16 amino acids long. The J segment lost 7 bases and the V segment lost 7 bases, leaving 18 bases of the junction unmatched. The germline V gene has CDR1 MNHEY and CDR2 SVGAGI. The CDR3 region is CASTSGPGGGVAGYTF. As DNA, the CDR3 is TGTGCCAGCACATCAGGGCCAGGGGGAGGTGTCGCTGGCTACACCTTC.

This rearrangement joins TRBV5-1 to TRBJ2-1; 8 bases line up with TRBD1. The CDR3 spans 15 residues. The J segment lost 6 bases and the V segment lost 4 bases, leaving 9 bases of the junction unmatched. Germline V gene data show CDR1 as SGHRS and CDR2 as YFSETQ. The CDR3: CASSPRTGFTNEQFF. In DNA, the CDR3 is TGCGCCAGCAGCCCGAGGACAGGGTTTACCAATGAGCAGTTCTTC.

This clonotype was observed a handful of times. V and J are TRBV29-1 and TRBJ2-6; no clear D gene. CDR3 length equals 17 residues. Trimming shortened V by 3 bases and J by 0 bases, and 15 bases separated the two germline ends. Germline V gives CDR1 SQVTM, CDR2 ANQGSEA. The CDR3 reads CSVEGPRRASGANVLTF. The CDR3 nucleotides read TGCAGCGTTGAGGGCCCCCGACGGGCCTCTGGGGCCAACGTCCTGACTTTC.

V gene TRBV6-6 combines with J gene TRBJ2-3; D is undetermined. In germline, CDR1 is MNHNY, CDR2 SVGAGI (reference sequence). The CDR3 extends over 15 amino acids. V was shortened by 7 bases and J by 2 bases, with 16 bases between the two germline ends. CDR3 loop: CASTKRGQITDTQYF. Here the CDR3 DNA reads TGTGCCAGCACCAAACGAGGTCAGATCACAGATACGCAGTATTTT.

This chain joins TRBV7-8 and TRBJ1-5; D uncertain. The CDR3 loop spans 16 amino acids. Germline values: CDR1 SGHVS, CDR2 FQNEAQ. Trimming took off 1 base at V and 6 bases at J, with 16 bases between the two ends. The CDR3 reads CASSLVAEGLGQPQHF. The CDR3 coding sequence is TGTGCCAGCAGCTTAGTGGCAGAGGGTTTGGGTCAGCCCCAGCATTTT.